This T cell receptor (beta chain) was sequenced during a study of T cell responses to AZD1222 COVID-19 vaccine. The V segment lost 1 base and the J segment 3 bases; nucleotides outside the gene matches: 4. The CDR3 has 15 residues. Germline V gives CDR1 LGHNA, CDR2 YSLEER. A remark on this clone: The antigen is unknown.

Generated by immunoSEQ multiplex PCR, the TCRdb table keeps only in-frame clones and is missing some. The sample holds about 170,000 clones, 80% to 90% seen once. Whole-study findings and limits: The donors showed a predominance of white British ancestry and of females, with possible underestimation of clonal diversity. Per reports, nearly half of all spike-specific TCRs target regions that are unmutated in variants. Increased Spike-specific TCR breadth and depth were observed after two AZD1222 doses. Just a handful of people given AZD1222 tested seropositive at baseline.

The material sequenced was peripheral blood, taken on day 0 of AZD1222 vaccination. The chain couples TRBV4-3 to TRBJ2-7, with 9 bases matching TRBD2. The TCR was taken from an adult in good health. The CDR3 region is CASSQVLSGGYEQYF. The CDR3 coding sequence is TGCGCCAGCAGCCAAGTGCTTAGCGGGGGCTACGAGCAGTACTTC.